The 3 T cell receptor beta chains below all came from one sample that was sequenced in a study of vaccination effects on CD4 cells after COVID-19. Antigen-specific CD4+ T cell clonotypes were called by their expansion after viral peptide-pool culture in ViraFEST. Isolating CD4+ T cells followed approximately 9 days of culture. Each participant was administered two doses of either the BNT162b2 or the mRNA-1273 vaccine. Clones were sequenced by immunoSEQ multiplex PCR, and TCRdb holds only the in-frame ones, with some missing. The sample shows tens of thousands of clones, roughly 78% of them seen only once. What these receptors recognize is not known. The sample in question was CD4+ T cells from PBMCs cultured with HCoV-NL63 spike peptides, obtained after COVID-19 vaccination. All receptors come from a human donor who received a COVID-19 vaccine. Some clones in this sample may be carry-over from other donors' samples.

The chain joins TRBV6-5 to TRBJ1-1; possibly TRBD1 for D (5 bases). CDR3 length equals 16 residues. The V end lost 2 bases, the J end lost 5 bases, and 18 bases lay between the germline ends. Germline V lookup: CDR1 MNHEY, CDR2 SVGAGI. The CDR3 nucleotides read TGTGCCAGCAGTTACGGAACGGGGCTAAGTGGGACTGAAGCTTTCTTT. Its translation: CASSYGTGLSGTEAFF.

The chain recombines TRBV24-1 with TRBJ2-3; no firm D call. Germline values: CDR1 KGHDR, CDR2 SFDVKD. The CDR3 loop spans 13 amino acids. V lost 7 bases to trimming and J lost 2 bases, with 9 bases between them. CDR3 sequence: CATSRLSTDTQYF. DNA for the CDR3: TGTGCCACCAGCCGACTCTCCACAGATACGCAGTATTTT.

The gene calls are TRBV5-1 and TRBJ2-6; D call uncertain. The CDR3 extends over 16 amino acids. CDR1 is SGHRS, CDR2 YFSETQ, per germline. V gave up 3 bases and J gave up 0 bases, with 10 bases separating them. The CDR3: CASSSDPSSGANVLTF. CDR3 bases: TGCGCCAGCAGCTCCGACCCCTCCTCTGGGGCCAACGTCCTGACTTTC.